This is a list of T cell receptor beta chains from one sample in a study of cytomegalovirus exposure and HLA in healthy donors. The data were produced by immunoSEQ multiplex PCR, yet TCRdb's version contains in-frame clones alone and is incomplete. In the table there are some 130,000 clones, around 70% of which are singletons. The specimen sequenced was PBMCs. These receptor sequences come from a woman in her fifties or sixties in good health and CMV-seropositive. Each CDR3 is given with its conserved first and last residue. D genes are given only for firm matches. Clone size is given for some rows only: seen once, a few or many times, or a class if the clone is expanded.

D gene: TRBD1
V gene: TRBV29-1
clone size: NA
J gene: TRBJ1-2
CDR3 protein: CSVGDRATYGYTF
CDR3 DNA: TGCAGCGTTGGGGACAGGGCTACCTATGGCTACACCTTC

D gene: NA
V gene: TRBV9
clone size: NA
J gene: TRBJ1-4
CDR3 protein: CASSVLQGTNEKLFF
CDR3 DNA: TGTGCCAGCAGCGTACTACAGGGAACTAATGAAAAACTGTTTTTT

D gene: NA
V gene: TRBV6-1
clone size: NA
J gene: TRBJ1-1
CDR3 protein: CASSLLQVMNTEAFF
CDR3 DNA: TGTGCCAGCAGTCTTTTACAGGTAATGAACACTGAAGCTTTCTTT

D gene: NA
V gene: TRBV29-1
clone size: few
J gene: TRBJ1-1
CDR3 protein: CSVGQRMNTEAFF
CDR3 DNA: TGCAGCGTTGGACAGAGAATGAACACTGAAGCTTTCTTT

D gene: TRBD1
V gene: TRBV6-5
clone size: few
J gene: TRBJ2-2
CDR3 protein: CASEGTGPGELFF
CDR3 DNA: TGTGCCAGTGAGGGGACAGGGCCCGGGGAGCTGTTTTTT

D gene: TRBD2
V gene: TRBV2
clone size: few
J gene: TRBJ2-1
CDR3 protein: CASRRLAGGPNEQFF
CDR3 DNA: TGTGCCAGCAGAAGACTAGCGGGAGGACCAAATGAGCAGTTCTTC

D gene: NA
V gene: TRBV6-5
clone size: few
J gene: TRBJ1-1
CDR3 protein: CASSLNWPGTEAFF
CDR3 DNA: TGTGCCAGCAGTCTAAATTGGCCGGGCACTGAAGCTTTCTTT

D gene: NA
V gene: TRBV6-6
clone size: NA
J gene: TRBJ1-2
CDR3 protein: CASSARREEGYTF
CDR3 DNA: TGTGCCAGCAGCGCACGGAGGGAGGAGGGCTACACCTTC

D gene: NA
V gene: TRBV6-5
clone size: NA
J gene: TRBJ1-4
CDR3 protein: CAAGGGDSPNEKLFF
CDR3 DNA: TGTGCGGCCGGGGGGGGCGACTCACCAAATGAAAAACTGTTTTTT

D gene: NA
V gene: TRBV6-4
clone size: few
J gene: TRBJ2-2
CDR3 protein: CASSSGVRGELFF
CDR3 DNA: TGTGCCAGCAGCTCGGGAGTCCGGGGGGAGCTGTTTTTT

D gene: TRBD1
V gene: TRBV11-3
clone size: once
J gene: TRBJ2-7
CDR3 protein: CASSSCRDSSYEQYF
CDR3 DNA: TGTGCCAGCAGCTCGTGCCGGGACAGCTCCTACGAGCAGTACTTC

D gene: NA
V gene: TRBV12-2
clone size: NA
J gene: TRBJ1-1
CDR3 protein: CASRTWTVRVEAFF
CDR3 DNA: TGTGCAAGTCGCACCTGGACAGTTCGGGTTGAAGCTTTCTTT

D gene: TRBD2
V gene: TRBV6-1
clone size: NA
J gene: TRBJ2-7
CDR3 protein: CASDIGLAGSHEQYF
CDR3 DNA: TGTGCCAGTGATATAGGACTAGCGGGCTCCCACGAGCAGTACTTC

D gene: TRBD1
V gene: TRBV6-1
clone size: NA
J gene: TRBJ2-7
CDR3 protein: CASSQTGGGLYEQYF
CDR3 DNA: TGTGCCAGCAGTCAAACAGGGGGCGGGCTATACGAGCAGTACTTC

D gene: NA
V gene: TRBV7-9
clone size: NA
J gene: TRBJ2-7
CDR3 protein: CASSPLVGRGQDEQYF
CDR3 DNA: TGTGCCAGCAGCCCATTAGTCGGGAGGGGGCAAGACGAGCAGTACTTC

D gene: NA
V gene: TRBV6-5
clone size: NA
J gene: TRBJ1-5
CDR3 protein: CASSYSPTGQPQHF
CDR3 DNA: TGTGCCAGCAGTTACTCGCCAACCGGGCAGCCCCAGCATTTT

D gene: NA
V gene: TRBV25-1
clone size: NA
J gene: TRBJ2-3
CDR3 protein: CASSETGAPPDTQYF
CDR3 DNA: TGTGCCAGCAGTGAGACGGGAGCCCCCCCAGATACGCAGTATTTT

D gene: NA
V gene: TRBV6-1
clone size: once
J gene: TRBJ2-5
CDR3 protein: CASSESLQETQYF
CDR3 DNA: TGTGCCAGCAGTGAATCGCTACAAGAGACCCAGTACTTC

D gene: TRBD2
V gene: TRBV18
clone size: once
J gene: TRBJ2-6
CDR3 protein: CASSSIGLAGGSGANVLTF
CDR3 DNA: TGTGCCAGCTCATCAATTGGACTAGCGGGGGGCTCTGGGGCCAACGTCCTGACTTTC

D gene: TRBD2
V gene: TRBV5-1
clone size: NA
J gene: TRBJ2-1
CDR3 protein: CASSLRSGSYNEQFF
CDR3 DNA: TGCGCCAGCAGCTTGAGGAGCGGGAGCTACAATGAGCAGTTCTTC

D gene: TRBD1
V gene: TRBV19
clone size: NA
J gene: TRBJ1-1
CDR3 protein: CASRETSGTANTEAFF
CDR3 DNA: TGTGCCAGTAGAGAAACCTCCGGGACAGCCAACACTGAAGCTTTCTTT

D gene: NA
V gene: TRBV19
clone size: NA
J gene: TRBJ2-7
CDR3 protein: CASSTSTPPHEQYF
CDR3 DNA: TGTGCCAGTAGTACTTCGACACCTCCCCACGAGCAGTACTTC

D gene: NA
V gene: TRBV2
clone size: NA
J gene: TRBJ1-1
CDR3 protein: CASSEGGPPEAFF
CDR3 DNA: TGTGCCAGCAGTGAAGGAGGGCCCCCTGAAGCTTTCTTT

D gene: NA
V gene: TRBV4-1
clone size: NA
J gene: TRBJ2-3
CDR3 protein: CASSARGGFLAAWGDTQYF
CDR3 DNA: TGCGCCAGCAGCGCAAGAGGGGGGTTTCTAGCGGCCTGGGGAGATACGCAGTATTTT

D gene: TRBD2
V gene: TRBV4-1
clone size: NA
J gene: TRBJ2-7
CDR3 protein: CASSQLGDSGSSYEQYF
CDR3 DNA: TGCGCCAGCAGCCAACTCGGGGATAGCGGGAGCTCCTACGAGCAGTACTTC

D gene: TRBD1
V gene: TRBV9
clone size: NA
J gene: TRBJ1-1
CDR3 protein: CASSDLTGEGTEAFF
CDR3 DNA: TGTGCCAGCAGCGACCTGACAGGGGAGGGAACTGAAGCTTTCTTT

D gene: TRBD1
V gene: TRBV27
clone size: NA
J gene: TRBJ1-1
CDR3 protein: CASSLESGGGEAFF
CDR3 DNA: TGTGCCAGCAGTTTAGAATCAGGGGGCGGTGAAGCTTTCTTT

D gene: TRBD1
V gene: TRBV6-1
clone size: NA
J gene: TRBJ1-3
CDR3 protein: CASRDRAGNTIYF
CDR3 DNA: TGTGCCTCCCGGGACAGGGCTGGAAACACCATATATTTT

D gene: NA
V gene: TRBV6-5
clone size: NA
J gene: TRBJ1-1
CDR3 protein: CASSYYMNTEAFF
CDR3 DNA: TGTGCCAGCAGTTACTACATGAACACTGAAGCTTTCTTT

D gene: NA
V gene: TRBV9
clone size: few
J gene: TRBJ1-2
CDR3 protein: CASSVVASQDYGYTF
CDR3 DNA: TGTGCCAGCAGCGTAGTGGCCTCTCAAGACTATGGCTACACCTTC

D gene: NA
V gene: TRBV6-5
clone size: NA
J gene: TRBJ1-2
CDR3 protein: CASRPTAPGGYTF
CDR3 DNA: TGTGCCAGCAGGCCGACAGCTCCGGGTGGCTACACCTTC

D gene: NA
V gene: TRBV18
clone size: NA
J gene: TRBJ1-1
CDR3 protein: CASSELRNTEAFF
CDR3 DNA: TGTGCCAGCTCAGAGCTCCGGAACACTGAAGCTTTCTTT

D gene: NA
V gene: TRBV6-5
clone size: NA
J gene: TRBJ2-2
CDR3 protein: CASSYRQTNTGELFF
CDR3 DNA: TGTGCCAGCAGTTACCGGCAGACAAACACCGGGGAGCTGTTTTTT

D gene: NA
V gene: TRBV14
clone size: NA
J gene: TRBJ2-1
CDR3 protein: CASSQPGTGAYNEQFF
CDR3 DNA: TGTGCCAGCAGCCAACCTGGCACCGGAGCTTACAATGAGCAGTTCTTC

D gene: TRBD1
V gene: TRBV6-5
clone size: NA
J gene: TRBJ1-1
CDR3 protein: CASSSHRGRQATEAFF
CDR3 DNA: TGTGCCAGCAGTTCTCACAGGGGGCGCCAGGCCACTGAAGCTTTCTTT

D gene: NA
V gene: TRBV18
clone size: NA
J gene: TRBJ2-1
CDR3 protein: CASSPPTGGTNEQFF
CDR3 DNA: TGTGCCAGCTCACCACCGACTGGCGGGACCAATGAGCAGTTCTTC

D gene: TRBD1
V gene: TRBV6-5
clone size: NA
J gene: TRBJ2-6
CDR3 protein: CAAGQGALGANVLTF
CDR3 DNA: TGTGCCGCGGGACAGGGGGCTCTAGGGGCCAACGTCCTGACTTTC

D gene: NA
V gene: TRBV10-2
clone size: NA
J gene: TRBJ2-1
CDR3 protein: CASRGTEGLGNEQFF
CDR3 DNA: TGCGCCAGCAGAGGGACGGAGGGCCTGGGCAATGAGCAGTTCTTC

D gene: TRBD2
V gene: TRBV11-2
clone size: NA
J gene: TRBJ2-3
CDR3 protein: CASSLLYSGVSTDTQYF
CDR3 DNA: TGTGCCAGCAGCTTACTCTATAGCGGGGTCAGCACAGATACGCAGTATTTT

D gene: NA
V gene: TRBV18
clone size: NA
J gene: TRBJ1-4
CDR3 protein: CASSPGAESNEKLFF
CDR3 DNA: TGTGCCAGCTCACCAGGGGCGGAATCTAATGAAAAACTGTTTTTT

D gene: NA
V gene: TRBV2
clone size: NA
J gene: TRBJ1-2
CDR3 protein: CASSELWQFYGYTF
CDR3 DNA: TGTGCCAGCAGTGAACTCTGGCAGTTCTATGGCTACACCTTC

D gene: NA
V gene: TRBV9
clone size: few
J gene: TRBJ2-3
CDR3 protein: CASSATEYTQYF
CDR3 DNA: TGTGCCAGCAGCGCTACCGAATATACGCAGTATTTT

D gene: TRBD1
V gene: TRBV10-2
clone size: NA
J gene: TRBJ1-5
CDR3 protein: CASREDRVSNQPQHF
CDR3 DNA: TGCGCCAGCAGGGAGGACAGGGTTAGCAATCAGCCCCAGCATTTT

D gene: NA
V gene: TRBV28
clone size: NA
J gene: TRBJ1-1
CDR3 protein: CASTIRGHLNTEAFF
CDR3 DNA: TGTGCCAGCACCATAAGGGGACACCTCAACACTGAAGCTTTCTTT

D gene: NA
V gene: TRBV4-1
clone size: NA
J gene: TRBJ1-2
CDR3 protein: CASSQERQGYGYAF
CDR3 DNA: TGCGCCAGCAGCCAAGAAAGGCAGGGGTATGGCTACGCCTTC

D gene: TRBD1
V gene: TRBV6-1
clone size: NA
J gene: TRBJ1-5
CDR3 protein: CASRDRGTQPQHF
CDR3 DNA: TGTGCCAGCAGAGACAGGGGTACTCAGCCCCAGCATTTT

D gene: TRBD2
V gene: TRBV6-5
clone size: few
J gene: TRBJ2-1
CDR3 protein: CASRPGLAGRNEQFF
CDR3 DNA: TGTGCCAGCAGGCCCGGACTAGCGGGTAGGAATGAGCAGTTCTTC

D gene: NA
V gene: TRBV5-1
clone size: NA
J gene: TRBJ1-5
CDR3 protein: CASSLALGPDQPQHF
CDR3 DNA: TGCGCCAGCAGCTTGGCGCTGGGGCCGGATCAGCCCCAGCATTTT

D gene: NA
V gene: TRBV4-2
clone size: few
J gene: TRBJ1-5
CDR3 protein: CASSQDHTSNQPQHF
CDR3 DNA: TGTGCCAGCAGCCAAGATCACACTAGCAATCAGCCCCAGCATTTT

D gene: NA
V gene: TRBV11-2
clone size: NA
J gene: TRBJ1-1
CDR3 protein: CASSLTQGNTEAFF
CDR3 DNA: TGTGCCAGCAGCTTAACTCAGGGGAACACTGAAGCTTTCTTT

D gene: NA
V gene: TRBV19
clone size: NA
J gene: TRBJ2-7
CDR3 protein: CASSMVAGLTYEQYF
CDR3 DNA: TGTGCCAGTAGTATGGTGGCGGGACTCACCTACGAGCAGTACTTC

D gene: NA
V gene: TRBV7-7
clone size: NA
J gene: TRBJ2-6
CDR3 protein: CASSPGANVLTF
CDR3 DNA: TGTGCCAGCAGCCCAGGGGCCAACGTCCTGACTTTC

D gene: NA
V gene: TRBV28
clone size: few
J gene: TRBJ1-5
CDR3 protein: CASSQLRAPPGF
CDR3 DNA: TGTGCCAGCAGTCAGCTCAGGGCACCTCCGGGTTTT

D gene: NA
V gene: TRBV11-2
clone size: NA
J gene: TRBJ1-5
CDR3 protein: CASSLGHNQPQHF
CDR3 DNA: TGTGCCAGCAGCTTGGGCCATAATCAGCCCCAGCATTTT